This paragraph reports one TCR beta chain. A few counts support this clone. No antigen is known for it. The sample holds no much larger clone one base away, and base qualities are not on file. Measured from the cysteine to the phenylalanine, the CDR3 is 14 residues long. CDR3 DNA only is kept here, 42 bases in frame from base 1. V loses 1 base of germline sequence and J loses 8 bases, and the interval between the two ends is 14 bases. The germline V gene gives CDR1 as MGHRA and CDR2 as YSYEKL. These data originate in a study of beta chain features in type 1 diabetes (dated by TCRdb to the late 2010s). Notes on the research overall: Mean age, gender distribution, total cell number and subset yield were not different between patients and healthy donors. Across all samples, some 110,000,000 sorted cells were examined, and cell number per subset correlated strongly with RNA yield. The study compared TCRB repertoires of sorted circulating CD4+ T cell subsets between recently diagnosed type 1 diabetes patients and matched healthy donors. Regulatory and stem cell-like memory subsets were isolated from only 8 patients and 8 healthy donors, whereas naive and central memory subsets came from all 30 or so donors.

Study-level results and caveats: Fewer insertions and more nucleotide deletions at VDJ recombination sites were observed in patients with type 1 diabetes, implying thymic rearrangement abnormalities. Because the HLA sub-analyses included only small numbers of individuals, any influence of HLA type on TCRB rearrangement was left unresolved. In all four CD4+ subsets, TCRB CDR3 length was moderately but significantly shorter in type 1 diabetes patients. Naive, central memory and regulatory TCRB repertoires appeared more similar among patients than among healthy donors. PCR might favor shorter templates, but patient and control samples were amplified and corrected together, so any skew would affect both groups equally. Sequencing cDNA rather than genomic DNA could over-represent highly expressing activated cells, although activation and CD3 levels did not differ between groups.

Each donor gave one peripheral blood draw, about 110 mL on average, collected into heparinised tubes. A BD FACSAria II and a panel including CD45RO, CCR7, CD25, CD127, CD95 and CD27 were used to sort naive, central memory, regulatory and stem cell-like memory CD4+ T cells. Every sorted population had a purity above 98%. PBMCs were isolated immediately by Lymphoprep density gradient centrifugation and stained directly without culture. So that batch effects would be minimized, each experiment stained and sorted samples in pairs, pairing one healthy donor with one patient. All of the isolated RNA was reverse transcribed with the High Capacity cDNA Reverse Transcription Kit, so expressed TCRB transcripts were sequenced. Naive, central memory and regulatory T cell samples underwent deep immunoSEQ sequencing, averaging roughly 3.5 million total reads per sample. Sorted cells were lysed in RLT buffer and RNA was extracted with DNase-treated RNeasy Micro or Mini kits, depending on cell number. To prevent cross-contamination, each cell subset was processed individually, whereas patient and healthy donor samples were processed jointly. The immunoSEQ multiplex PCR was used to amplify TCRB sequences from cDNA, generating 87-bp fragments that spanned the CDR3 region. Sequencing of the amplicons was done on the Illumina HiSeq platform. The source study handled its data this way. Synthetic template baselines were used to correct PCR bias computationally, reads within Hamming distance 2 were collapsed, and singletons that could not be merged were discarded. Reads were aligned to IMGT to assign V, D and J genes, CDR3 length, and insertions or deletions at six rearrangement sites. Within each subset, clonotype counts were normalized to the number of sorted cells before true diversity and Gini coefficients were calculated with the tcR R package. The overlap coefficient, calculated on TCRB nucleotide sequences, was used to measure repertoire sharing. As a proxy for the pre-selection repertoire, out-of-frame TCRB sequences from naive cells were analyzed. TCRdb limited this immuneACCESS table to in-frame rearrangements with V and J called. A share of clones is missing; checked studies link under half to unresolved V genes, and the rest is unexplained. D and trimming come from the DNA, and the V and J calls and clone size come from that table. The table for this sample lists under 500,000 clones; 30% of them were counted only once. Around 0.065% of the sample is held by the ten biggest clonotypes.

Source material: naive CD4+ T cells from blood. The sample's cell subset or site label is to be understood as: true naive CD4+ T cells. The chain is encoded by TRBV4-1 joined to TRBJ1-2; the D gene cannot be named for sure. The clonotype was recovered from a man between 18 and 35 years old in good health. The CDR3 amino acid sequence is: CASSQGSRLPGYTF. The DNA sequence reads TGCGCCAGCAGCCAAGGGTCAAGGTTACCCGGCTACACCTTC.